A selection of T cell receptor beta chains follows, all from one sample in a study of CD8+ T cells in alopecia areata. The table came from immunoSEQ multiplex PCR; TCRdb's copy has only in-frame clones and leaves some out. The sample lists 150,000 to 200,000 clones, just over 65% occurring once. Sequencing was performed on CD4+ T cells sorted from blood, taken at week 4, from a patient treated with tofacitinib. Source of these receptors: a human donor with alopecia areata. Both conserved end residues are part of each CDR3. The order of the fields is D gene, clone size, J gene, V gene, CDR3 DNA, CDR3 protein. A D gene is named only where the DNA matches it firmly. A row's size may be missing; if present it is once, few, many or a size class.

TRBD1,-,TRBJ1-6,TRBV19,TGTGCCAGTCAGCCGGGACAGGGAGTAACCTATAATTCACCCCTCCACTTT,CASQPGQGVTYNSPLHF
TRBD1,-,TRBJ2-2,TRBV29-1,TGCAGCGGCCGGACAGGGAACACCGGGGAGCTGTTTTTT,CSGRTGNTGELFF
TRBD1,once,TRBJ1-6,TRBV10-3,TGTGCCATCAGTGTACAGGGGGACAATTCACCCCTCCACTTT,CAISVQGDNSPLHF
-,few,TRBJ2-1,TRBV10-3,TGTGCCATCAGTGAGTCTGTGGACGGCTACAATGAGCAGTTCTTC,CAISESVDGYNEQFF
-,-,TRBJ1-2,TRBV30,TGTGCCTGGAGCCCACTACCGACTCCCTATGGCTACACCTTC,CAWSPLPTPYGYTF
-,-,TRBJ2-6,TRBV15,TGTGCCACCAGAACCGGGACAAGGAGCTCTGGGGCCAACGTCCTGACTTTC,CATRTGTRSSGANVLTF
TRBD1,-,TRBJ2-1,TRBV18,TGTGCCAGCTCACCAGGGACAGGGGGAGCTAAGAGTGAGCAGTTCTTC,CASSPGTGGAKSEQFF
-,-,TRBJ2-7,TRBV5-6,TGTGCCAGCAGCCCGCGGACTGACGAATCGGAGTACTTC,CASSPRTDESEYF
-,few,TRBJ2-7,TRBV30,TGTGCCTGGAGCCTCCGGGCGACGGGGACCTACGAGCAGTACTTC,CAWSLRATGTYEQYF
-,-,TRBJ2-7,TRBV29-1,TGCAGCGTTGGCAGATCCTACGAGCAGTACTTC,CSVGRSYEQYF
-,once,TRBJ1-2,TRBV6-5,TGTGCCAGCACCAACAATAACTATGGCTACACCTTC,CASTNNNYGYTF
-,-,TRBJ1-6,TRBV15,TGTGCCACCAGCAGAGATCCGGGATTTAATTCACCCCTCCACTTT,CATSRDPGFNSPLHF
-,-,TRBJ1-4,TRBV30,TGTGCCTGGAGGGATAGAGTCAATGAAAAACTGTTTTTT,CAWRDRVNEKLFF
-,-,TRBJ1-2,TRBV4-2,TGTGCCAGCAGCCCAACCCACAGGGCAGATAACTATGGCTACACCTTC,CASSPTHRADNYGYTF
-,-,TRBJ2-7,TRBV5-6,TGTGCCAGCAGCTCTCCGGGACTCCACTACGAGCAGTACTTC,CASSSPGLHYEQYF
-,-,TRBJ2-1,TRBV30,TGTGCCTGGAGTGCCCAAAGGGAGCAGTTCTTC,CAWSAQREQFF
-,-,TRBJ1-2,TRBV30,TGTGCCTGGTGGGGGCAGAGCTATGGCTACACCTTC,CAWWGQSYGYTF
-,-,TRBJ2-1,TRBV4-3,TGCGCCAGCAGCCAAGAAAACAGGGTCGCCTACAATGAGCAGTTCTTC,CASSQENRVAYNEQFF
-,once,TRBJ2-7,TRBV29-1,TGCAGCGTCCGGAGGGCGGGCGAGCAGTACTTC,CSVRRAGEQYF
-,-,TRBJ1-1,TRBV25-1,TGTGCCAGCAGGGGCCTGAACACTGAAGCTTTCTTT,CASRGLNTEAFF
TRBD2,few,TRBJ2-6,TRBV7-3,TGTGCCAGCAGCCCTGCTAGCGGGGGATACTCTGGGGCCAACGTCCTGACTTTC,CASSPASGGYSGANVLTF
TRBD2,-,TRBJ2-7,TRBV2,TGTGCCAGCCGGGAGGGAACACTACTCTCCTACGAGCAGTACTTC,CASREGTLLSYEQYF
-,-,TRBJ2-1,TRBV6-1,TGTGCCAGCAGTGAAGCGGGGGGGCGAAATGAGCAGTTCTTC,CASSEAGGRNEQFF
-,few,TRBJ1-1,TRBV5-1,TGCGCCAGCAGCCCCACGAGCCTCCGGGGCACTGAAGCTTTCTTT,CASSPTSLRGTEAFF
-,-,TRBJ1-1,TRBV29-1,TGCAGCGTGACCGTAGACCTGAACACTGAAGCTTTCTTT,CSVTVDLNTEAFF
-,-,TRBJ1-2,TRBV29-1,TGCAGCGTTACGGACGGGCCTAACTATGGCTACACCTTC,CSVTDGPNYGYTF
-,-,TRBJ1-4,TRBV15,TGTGCCACCAGCCTACTACAGTTCACTAATGAAAAACTGTTTTTT,CATSLLQFTNEKLFF
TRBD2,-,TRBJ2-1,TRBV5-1,TGCGCCAGCAGCCCCTCCGCCGCGGGGGTATTCAATGAGCAGTTCTTC,CASSPSAAGVFNEQFF
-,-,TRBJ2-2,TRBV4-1,TGCGCCAGCAGCCAGGCCTACGAGGAGCTGTTTTTT,CASSQAYEELFF
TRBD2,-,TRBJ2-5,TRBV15,TGTGCCACCACAGGCGGGGGGGACCAAGAGACCCAGTACTTC,CATTGGGDQETQYF
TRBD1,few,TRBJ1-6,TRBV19,TGTGCCAGTAGTATCTCGGAAACAGGGGTTAATTCACCCCTCCACTTT,CASSISETGVNSPLHF
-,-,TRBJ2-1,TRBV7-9,TGTGCCAGCAGTCTCAAGGGGCCTCTCGGTGATGAGCAGTTCTTC,CASSLKGPLGDEQFF
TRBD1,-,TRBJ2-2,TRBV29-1,TGCAGCGTTGTACCGGGACAGGACACCGGGGAGCTGTTTTTT,CSVVPGQDTGELFF
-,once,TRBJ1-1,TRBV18,TGTGCCAGCTCACCACCGAATGGTTTCACTGAAGCTTTCTTT,CASSPPNGFTEAFF
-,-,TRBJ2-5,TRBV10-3,TGTGCCATCAGTGAGTCGGGGGAGACCCAGTACTTC,CAISESGETQYF
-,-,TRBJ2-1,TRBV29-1,TGCAGCGTTGTCCGAGCCAACAATGAGCAGTTCTTC,CSVVRANNEQFF
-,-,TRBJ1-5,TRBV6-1,TGTGCCAGCAGTGAATTGTTCGGAGATAGCAATCAGCCCCAGCATTTT,CASSELFGDSNQPQHF
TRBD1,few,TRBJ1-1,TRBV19,TGTGCCAGTAGTATAGTTGGCAGGGGGAGCACTGAAGCTTTCTTT,CASSIVGRGSTEAFF
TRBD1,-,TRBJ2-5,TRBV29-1,TGCAGTATTTCCAGGGGGCATTTAGAGACCCAGTACTTC,CSISRGHLETQYF
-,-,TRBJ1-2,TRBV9,TGTGCCAGCAGCCCCCGGCCCGCGCCGGACTATGGCTACACCTTC,CASSPRPAPDYGYTF
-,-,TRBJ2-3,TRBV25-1,TGTGCCAGCAGTCCTGACGGCACAGATACGCAGTATTTT,CASSPDGTDTQYF
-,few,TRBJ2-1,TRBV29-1,TGCAGCGTTGACTCGGGGGCAAACAATGAGCAGTTCTTC,CSVDSGANNEQFF
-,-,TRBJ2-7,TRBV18,TGTGCCAGCTCACCAGGGCCGACTACATACGAGCAGTACTTC,CASSPGPTTYEQYF
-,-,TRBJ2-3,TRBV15,TGTGCCACCAGCAGGACAGATACGCAGTATTTT,CATSRTDTQYF
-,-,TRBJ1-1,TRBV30,TGTGCCTGCTCCACAGGGAACACTGAAGCTTTCTTT,CACSTGNTEAFF
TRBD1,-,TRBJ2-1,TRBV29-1,TGCAGCGTTGCCCGGACAGGGTTTTACAATGAGCAGTTCTTC,CSVARTGFYNEQFF
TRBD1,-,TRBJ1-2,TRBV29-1,TGCAGCGGACGGACAGGAAACTATGGCTACACCTTC,CSGRTGNYGYTF
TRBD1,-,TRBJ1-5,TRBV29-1,TGCAGCGTGGGACAGGGTAGGGATCAGCCCCAGCATTTT,CSVGQGRDQPQHF
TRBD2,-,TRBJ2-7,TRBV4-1,TGCGCCAGCAGCCAAGCCGGGACTAGCTCCTACGAGCAGTACTTC,CASSQAGTSSYEQYF
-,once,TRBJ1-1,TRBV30,TGTGCCTGGAGTGCCGGGGCTCTCGCTGGGACTGAAGCTTTCTTT,CAWSAGALAGTEAFF
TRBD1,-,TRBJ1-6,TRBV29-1,TGCAGCGCCAAGGACAGGGGAGGCAATTCACCCCTCCACTTT,CSAKDRGGNSPLHF
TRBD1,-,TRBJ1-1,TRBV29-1,TGCAGCACCGGGACAGAGAACACTGAAGCTTTCTTT,CSTGTENTEAFF
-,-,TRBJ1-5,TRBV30,TGTGCCTGGAGTGACCTTGGGGGTCAGCCCCAGCATTTT,CAWSDLGGQPQHF
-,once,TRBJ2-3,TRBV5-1,TGCGCCAGCAGGTCCGGGACCACCAGCACAGATACGCAGTATTTT,CASRSGTTSTDTQYF
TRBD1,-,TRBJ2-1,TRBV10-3,TGTGCCATCAGTGACGGTCAGGGGGCTAGGAATGAGCAGTTCTTC,CAISDGQGARNEQFF
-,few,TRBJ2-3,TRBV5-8,TGTGCCGGTTATGGGTACAACACAGATACGCAGTATTTT,CAGYGYNTDTQYF
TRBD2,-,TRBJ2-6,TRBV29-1,TGCAGCGCCATGGGACTAGCGAGAAGCTCTGGGGCCAACGTCCTGACTTTC,CSAMGLARSSGANVLTF
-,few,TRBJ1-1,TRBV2,TGTGCCAGCATAAACAGAACGAACACTGAAGCTTTCTTT,CASINRTNTEAFF
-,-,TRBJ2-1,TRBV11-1,TGTGCCAGCAGTTCGGACACTTACAATGAGCAGTTCTTC,CASSSDTYNEQFF
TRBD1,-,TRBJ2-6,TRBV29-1,TGCAGCGTTGAAGGGGACAGGGGCTCTGGGGCCAACGTCCTGACTTTC,CSVEGDRGSGANVLTF